This T cell receptor beta chain originates from a study of blood T cells in healthy people across ages. This clonotype appeared once. A second PCR, run for about 7 to 11 cycles, used a sample-barcoded 5' primer plus a J-beta primer mix. MiXCR, run by TCRdb on the 5' RACE reads, gives a single entry per CDR3 protein. The sample holds some 900,000 distinct CDR3 sequences; around 49% are singletons and the top ten take around 15%. Trimming shortened V by 5 bases and J by 1 base, and 11 bases separated the two germline ends. The germline V gene has CDR1 SGHTA and CDR2 FQGNSA. The CDR3 spans 15 residues. The chain combines TRBV7-2 with TRBJ2-2, with D possibly being TRBD1 (5 bases). The material sequenced was blood. The clonotype originates from a man aged 25 to 40 in good health. The CDR3 DNA follows: TGTGCCAGCAGCCCCCAAGGGGTGAACACCGGGGAGCTGTTTTTT. Protein product: CASSPQGVNTGELFF.